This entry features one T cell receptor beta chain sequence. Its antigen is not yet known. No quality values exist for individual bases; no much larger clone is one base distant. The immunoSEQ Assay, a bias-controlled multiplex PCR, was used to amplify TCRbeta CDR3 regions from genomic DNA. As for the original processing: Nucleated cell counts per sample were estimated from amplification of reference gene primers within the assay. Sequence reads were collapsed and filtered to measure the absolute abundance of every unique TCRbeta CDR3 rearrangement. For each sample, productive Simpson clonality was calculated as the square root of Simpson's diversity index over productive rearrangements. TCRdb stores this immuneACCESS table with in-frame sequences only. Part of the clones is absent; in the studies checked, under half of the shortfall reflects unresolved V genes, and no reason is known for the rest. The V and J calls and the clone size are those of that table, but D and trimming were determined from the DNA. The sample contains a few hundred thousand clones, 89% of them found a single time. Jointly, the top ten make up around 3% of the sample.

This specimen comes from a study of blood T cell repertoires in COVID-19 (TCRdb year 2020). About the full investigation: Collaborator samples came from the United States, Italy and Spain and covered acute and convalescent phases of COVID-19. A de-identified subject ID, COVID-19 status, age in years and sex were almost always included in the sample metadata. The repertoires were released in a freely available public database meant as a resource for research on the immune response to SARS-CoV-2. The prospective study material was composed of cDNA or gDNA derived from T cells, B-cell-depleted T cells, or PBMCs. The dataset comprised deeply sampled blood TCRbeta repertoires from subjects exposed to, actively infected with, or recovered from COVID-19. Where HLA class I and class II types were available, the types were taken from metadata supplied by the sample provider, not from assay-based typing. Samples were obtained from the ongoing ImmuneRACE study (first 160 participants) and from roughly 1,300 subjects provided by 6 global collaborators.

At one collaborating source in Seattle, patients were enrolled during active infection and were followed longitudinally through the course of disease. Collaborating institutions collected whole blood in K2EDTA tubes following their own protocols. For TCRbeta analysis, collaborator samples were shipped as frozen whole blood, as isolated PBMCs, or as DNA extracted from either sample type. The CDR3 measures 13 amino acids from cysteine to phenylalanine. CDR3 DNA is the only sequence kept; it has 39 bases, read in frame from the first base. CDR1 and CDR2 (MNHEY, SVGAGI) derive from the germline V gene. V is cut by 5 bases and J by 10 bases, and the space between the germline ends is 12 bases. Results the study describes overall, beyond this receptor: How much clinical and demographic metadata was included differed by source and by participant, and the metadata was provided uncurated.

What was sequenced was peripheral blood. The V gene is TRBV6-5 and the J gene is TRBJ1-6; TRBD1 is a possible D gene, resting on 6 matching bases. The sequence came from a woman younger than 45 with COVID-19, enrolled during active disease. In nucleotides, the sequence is TGTGCCAGCAGTACAGGGCCGAACTCACCCCTCCACTTT. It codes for CASSTGPNSPLHF.